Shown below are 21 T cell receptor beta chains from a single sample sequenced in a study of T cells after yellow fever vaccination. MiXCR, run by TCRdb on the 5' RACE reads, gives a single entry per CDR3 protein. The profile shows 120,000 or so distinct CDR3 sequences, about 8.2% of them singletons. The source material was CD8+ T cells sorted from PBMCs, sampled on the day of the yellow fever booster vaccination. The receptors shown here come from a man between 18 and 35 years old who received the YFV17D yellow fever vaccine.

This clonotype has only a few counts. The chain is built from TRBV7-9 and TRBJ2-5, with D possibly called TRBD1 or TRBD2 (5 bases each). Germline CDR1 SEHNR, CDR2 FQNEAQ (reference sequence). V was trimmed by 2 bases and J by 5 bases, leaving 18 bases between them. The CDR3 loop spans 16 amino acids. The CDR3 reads CASSLRDEQRWETQYF. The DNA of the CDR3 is TGTGCCAGCAGCTTAAGGGACGAACAGAGGTGGGAGACCCAGTACTTC. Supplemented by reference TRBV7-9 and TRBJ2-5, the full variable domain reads DTGVSQNPRHKITKRGQNVTFRCDPISEHNRLYWYRQTLGQGPEFLTYFQNEAQLEKSRLLSDRFSAERPKGSFSTLEIQRTEQGDSAMYLCASSLRDEQRWETQYFGPGTRLLVL.

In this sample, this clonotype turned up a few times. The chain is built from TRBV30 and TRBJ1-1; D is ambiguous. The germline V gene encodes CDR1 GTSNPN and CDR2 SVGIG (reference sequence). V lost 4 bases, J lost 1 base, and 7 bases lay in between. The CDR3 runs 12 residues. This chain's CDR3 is CAWNEGNTEAFF. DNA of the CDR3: TGTGCCTGGAACGAGGGGAACACTGAAGCTTTCTTT.

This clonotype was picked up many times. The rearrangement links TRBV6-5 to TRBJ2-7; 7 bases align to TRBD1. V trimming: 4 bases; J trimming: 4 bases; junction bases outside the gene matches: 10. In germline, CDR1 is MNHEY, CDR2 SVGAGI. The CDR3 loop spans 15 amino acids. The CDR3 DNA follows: TGTGCCAGCAGTTTTTCCGGGGCAGGGGGTTACGAGCAGTACGTC. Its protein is CASSFSGAGGYEQYV.

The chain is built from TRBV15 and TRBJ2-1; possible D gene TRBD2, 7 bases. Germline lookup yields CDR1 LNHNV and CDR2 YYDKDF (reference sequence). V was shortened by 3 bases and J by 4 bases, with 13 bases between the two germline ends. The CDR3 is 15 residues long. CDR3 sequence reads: CATSRRGGEYNEQFF. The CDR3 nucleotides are TGTGCCACCAGCAGGAGGGGGGGAGAGTACAATGAGCAGTTCTTC.

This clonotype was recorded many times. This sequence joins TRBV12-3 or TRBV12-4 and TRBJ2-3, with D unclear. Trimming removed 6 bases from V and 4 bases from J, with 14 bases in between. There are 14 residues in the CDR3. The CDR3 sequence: CASSLTLYADTQYF. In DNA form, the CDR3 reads TGTGCCAGCAGCCTGACCCTCTACGCAGATACGCAGTATTTT.

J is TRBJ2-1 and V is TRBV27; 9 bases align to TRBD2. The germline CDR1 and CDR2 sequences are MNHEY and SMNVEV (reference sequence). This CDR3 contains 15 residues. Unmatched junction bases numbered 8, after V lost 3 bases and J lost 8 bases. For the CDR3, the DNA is TGTGCCAGCAGTTTCCTGGGACTAGCTCTGGATGAGCAGTTCTTC. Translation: CASSFLGLALDEQFF.

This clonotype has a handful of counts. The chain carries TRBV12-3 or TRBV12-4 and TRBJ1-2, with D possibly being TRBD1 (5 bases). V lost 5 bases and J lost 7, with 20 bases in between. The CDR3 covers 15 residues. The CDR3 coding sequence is TGTGCCAGCAGTGGAGAGGCACAGGCGGTTGGTGGCTACACCTTC. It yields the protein CASSGEAQAVGGYTF.

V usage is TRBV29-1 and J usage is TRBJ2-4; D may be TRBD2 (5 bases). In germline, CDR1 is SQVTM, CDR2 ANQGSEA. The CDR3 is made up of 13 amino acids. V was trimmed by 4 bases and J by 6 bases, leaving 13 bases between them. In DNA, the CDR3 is TGCAGCGTTGCTCCCGGGGTTGGAAACATTCAGTACTTC. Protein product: CSVAPGVGNIQYF.

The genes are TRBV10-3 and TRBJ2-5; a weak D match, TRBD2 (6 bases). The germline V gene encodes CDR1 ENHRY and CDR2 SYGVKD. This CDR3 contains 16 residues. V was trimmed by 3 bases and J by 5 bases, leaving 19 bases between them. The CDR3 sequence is CAISDKSGTPGETQYF. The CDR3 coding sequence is TGTGCCATCAGTGATAAATCCGGGACTCCGGGGGAGACCCAGTACTTC.

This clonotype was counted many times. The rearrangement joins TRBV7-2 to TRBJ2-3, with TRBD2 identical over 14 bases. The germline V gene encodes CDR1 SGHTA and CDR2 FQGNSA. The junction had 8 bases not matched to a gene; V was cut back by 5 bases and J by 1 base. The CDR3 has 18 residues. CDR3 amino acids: CASSPPGLAGAGTDTQYF. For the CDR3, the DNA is TGTGCCAGCAGCCCGCCGGGACTAGCGGGGGCGGGCACAGATACGCAGTATTTT.

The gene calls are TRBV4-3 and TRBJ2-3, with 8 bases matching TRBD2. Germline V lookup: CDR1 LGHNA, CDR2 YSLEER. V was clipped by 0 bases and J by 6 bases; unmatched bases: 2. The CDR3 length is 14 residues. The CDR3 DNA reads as TGCGCCAGCAGCCAAGATACGGGGGGGGATACGCAGTATTTT. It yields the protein CASSQDTGGDTQYF.

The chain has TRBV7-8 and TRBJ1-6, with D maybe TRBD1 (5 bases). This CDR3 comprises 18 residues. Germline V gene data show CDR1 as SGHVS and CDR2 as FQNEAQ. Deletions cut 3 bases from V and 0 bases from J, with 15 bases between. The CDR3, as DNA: TGTGCCAGCAGCTTCCCGTTGGGGGGGGGCTCCTATAATTCACCCCTCCACTTT. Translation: CASSFPLGGGSYNSPLHF.

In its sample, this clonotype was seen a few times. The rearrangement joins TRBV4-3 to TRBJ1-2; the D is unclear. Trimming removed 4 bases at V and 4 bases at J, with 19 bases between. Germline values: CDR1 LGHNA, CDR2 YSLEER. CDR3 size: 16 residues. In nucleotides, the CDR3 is TGCGCCAGCAGCCCCCAAGTGGCGACCAGAGTCTATGGCTACACCTTC. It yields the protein CASSPQVATRVYGYTF.

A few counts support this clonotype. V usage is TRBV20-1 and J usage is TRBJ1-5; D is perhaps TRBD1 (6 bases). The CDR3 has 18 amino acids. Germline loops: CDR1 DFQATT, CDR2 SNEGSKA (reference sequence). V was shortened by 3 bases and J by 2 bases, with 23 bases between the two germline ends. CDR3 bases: TGCAGTGCTAGTGGAGGTTCGGGGGCCTCGTTGCGCAATCAGCCCCAGCATTTT. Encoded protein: CSASGGSGASLRNQPQHF.

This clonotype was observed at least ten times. This CDR3 is CASSYWTSNTGELFF. The CDR3 DNA reads TGTGCCAGCAGTTACTGGACCTCGAACACCGGGGAGCTGTTTTTT. The rearrangement uses TRBV6-2 or TRBV6-3 and TRBJ2-2; D is undetermined. V was trimmed by 1 base and J by 0 bases, leaving 6 bases between them. The CDR3 sequence is 15 residues long. Looked up from germline, CDR1 is MNHEY and CDR2 is SVGEGT.

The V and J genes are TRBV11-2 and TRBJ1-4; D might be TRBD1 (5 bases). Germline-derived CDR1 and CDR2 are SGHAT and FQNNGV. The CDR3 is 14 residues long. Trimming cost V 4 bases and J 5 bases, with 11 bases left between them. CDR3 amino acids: CASSSFRENEKLFF. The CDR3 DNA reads TGTGCCAGCAGCTCATTCAGGGAGAATGAAAAACTGTTTTTT.

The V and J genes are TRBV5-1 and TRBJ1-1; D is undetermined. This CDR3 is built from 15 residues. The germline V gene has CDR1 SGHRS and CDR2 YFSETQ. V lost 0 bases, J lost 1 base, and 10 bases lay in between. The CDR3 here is CASSLGTAGNTEAFF. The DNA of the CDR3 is TGCGCCAGCAGCTTGGGTACAGCCGGGAACACTGAAGCTTTCTTT.

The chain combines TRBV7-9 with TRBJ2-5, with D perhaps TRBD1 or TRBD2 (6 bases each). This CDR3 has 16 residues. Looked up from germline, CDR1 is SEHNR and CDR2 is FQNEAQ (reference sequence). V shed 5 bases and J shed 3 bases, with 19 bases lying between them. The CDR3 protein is CASSPRTGARKETQYF. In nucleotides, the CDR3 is TGTGCCAGCAGCCCAAGGACGGGGGCGCGGAAAGAGACCCAGTACTTC.

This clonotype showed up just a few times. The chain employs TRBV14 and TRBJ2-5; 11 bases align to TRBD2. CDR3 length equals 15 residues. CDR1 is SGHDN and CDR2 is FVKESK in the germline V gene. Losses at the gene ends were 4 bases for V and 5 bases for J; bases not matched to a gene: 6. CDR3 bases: TGTGCCAGCAGCCTACTAGCGGGGGCCCGGGAGACCCAGTACTTC. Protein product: CASSLLAGARETQYF. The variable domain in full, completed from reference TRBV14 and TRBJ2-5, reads EAGVTQFPSHSVIEKGQTVTLRCDPISGHDNLYWYRRVMGKEIKFLLHFVKESKQDESGMPNNRFLAERTGGTYSTLKVQPAELEDSGVYFCASSLLAGARETQYFGPGTRLLVL.

This CDR3 is CASSQIGTSGGDSYNEQFF. CDR3 bases: TGTGCCAGCAGCCAAATTGGGACTAGCGGGGGCGACTCCTACAATGAGCAGTTCTTC. The V call is TRBV3-1, the J call TRBJ2-1; 14 bases are shared with TRBD2. Germline V gene lookup returns CDR1 LGHDT and CDR2 YNNKEL (reference sequence). J lost 0 bases, V lost 2 bases, and 6 bases had no gene match. The CDR3 consists of 19 residues.

Here the CDR3 reads CASSQDRGAGALNTEAFF. The CDR3 DNA sequence: TGTGCCAGCAGCCAAGATAGGGGCGCAGGCGCCCTGAACACTGAAGCTTTCTTT. The J gene is TRBJ1-1, the V gene TRBV14; D is perhaps TRBD1 (5 bases). The germline V and J ends were trimmed by 0 bases and 0 bases, with 17 bases remaining between them. This CDR3 contains 18 residues. Germline CDR1 SGHDN, CDR2 FVKESK.